The rows below give T cell receptor beta chains drawn from one sample of a study of blood T cell repertoires in COVID-19. Generated by immunoSEQ multiplex PCR, the TCRdb table keeps only in-frame clones and is missing some. The data show 60,000 to 85,000 clones, with about four fifths seen just once and 20% to 25% held by the top ten. Input material: peripheral blood. The receptor set was obtained from an older man with acute or convalescent COVID-19. CDR3s include the opening cysteine and the closing phenylalanine or tryptophan. D genes are given only for firm matches. Only part of the rows carry a size: once, few, many, or a class if the clone is expanded.

CDR3nt	CDR3aa	j_gene	d_gene	abundance	len	v_gene
TGTGCCAGCAGCGTGACTAGCGGGCTCACAGATACGCAGTATTTT	CASSVTSGLTDTQYF	TRBJ2-3	TRBD2	-	15	TRBV7-6
TGCGCCAGCAGCCAAGACGGGACTAGAGGCAACACCGGGGAGCTGTTTTTT	CASSQDGTRGNTGELFF	TRBJ2-2	TRBD2	-	17	TRBV4-1
TGTGCCAGCACCCCCAGGAGGGACGGGGAGACCCAGTACTTC	CASTPRRDGETQYF	TRBJ2-5	-	-	14	TRBV3-1/TRBV3-2
TGTGCCACCAGTGACCCTTTGACAGGGAACACCGGGGAGCTGTTTTTT	CATSDPLTGNTGELFF	TRBJ2-2	-	-	16	TRBV24-1
TGTGCCAGCAGCTGGACAGGGGGCACCACTGAAGCTTTCTTT	CASSWTGGTTEAFF	TRBJ1-1	TRBD1	once	14	TRBV7-9
TGTGCCACCGGACCGGCAGGGGAAAAACTGTTTTTT	CATGPAGEKLFF	TRBJ1-4	-	-	12	TRBV2
TGTGCCAGCAGCAAGGAATGGGCGACAGATACGCAGTATTTT	CASSKEWATDTQYF	TRBJ2-3	-	once	14	TRBV7-2
TGTGCCAGTAGCCAGGACAGGGGGATAGGAGAGACCCAGTACTTC	CASSQDRGIGETQYF	TRBJ2-5	TRBD1	-	15	TRBV19
TGTGCCAGCAGTGGACAGGGCCGTCAGCCCCAGCATTTT	CASSGQGRQPQHF	TRBJ1-5	TRBD1	few	13	TRBV6-2/TRBV6-3
TGCGCCAGCAGTGAGCCTCCCGCGGGAGGAAGATACGAGCAGTACTTC	CASSEPPAGGRYEQYF	TRBJ2-7	TRBD2	few	16	TRBV10-1
TGTGCCAGCAGCCCTCCCCGGACAGGAGCCTGGTACGAGCAGTACTTC	CASSPPRTGAWYEQYF	TRBJ2-7	TRBD1	-	16	TRBV6-2/TRBV6-3
TGTGCCAGCAGCCCAGGGTTCCGGAATTCACCCCTCCACTTT	CASSPGFRNSPLHF	TRBJ1-6	-	few	14	TRBV14
TGTGCCAGCAGCTTCCTAGCGGGAGCGGGTACAGATACGCAGTATTTT	CASSFLAGAGTDTQYF	TRBJ2-3	TRBD2	few	16	TRBV11-2
TGTGCCACCAGCAGAGTAGGGGGGGCAGGGGCCAACGTCCTGACTTTC	CATSRVGGAGANVLTF	TRBJ2-6	-	-	16	TRBV15